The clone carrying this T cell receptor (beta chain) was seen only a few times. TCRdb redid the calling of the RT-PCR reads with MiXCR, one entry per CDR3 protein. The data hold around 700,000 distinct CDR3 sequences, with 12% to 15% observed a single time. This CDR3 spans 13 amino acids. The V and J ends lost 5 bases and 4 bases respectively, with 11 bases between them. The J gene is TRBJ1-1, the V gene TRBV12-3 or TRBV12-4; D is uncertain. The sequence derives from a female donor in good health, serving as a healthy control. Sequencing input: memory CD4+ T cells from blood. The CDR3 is CASSPPISTEAFF. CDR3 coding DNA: TGTGCCAGCAGTCCTCCGATTTCCACTGAAGCTTTCTTT.